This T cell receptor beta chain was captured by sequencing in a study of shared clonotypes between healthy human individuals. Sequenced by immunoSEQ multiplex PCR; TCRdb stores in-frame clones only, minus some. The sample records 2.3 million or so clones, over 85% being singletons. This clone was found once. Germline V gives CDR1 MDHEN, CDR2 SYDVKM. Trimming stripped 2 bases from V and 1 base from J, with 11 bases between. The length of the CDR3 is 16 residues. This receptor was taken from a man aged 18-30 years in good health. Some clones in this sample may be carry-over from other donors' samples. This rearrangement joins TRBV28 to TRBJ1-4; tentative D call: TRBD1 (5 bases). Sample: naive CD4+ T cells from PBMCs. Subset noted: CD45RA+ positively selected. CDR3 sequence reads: CASSLPGHRTNEKLFF. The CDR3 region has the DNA TGTGCCAGCAGTTTACCTGGACACAGAACTAATGAAAAACTGTTTTTT.